The 12 T cell receptor beta chains listed next were all sequenced from one sample in a study of cytomegalovirus exposure and HLA in healthy donors. Assay used: immunoSEQ multiplex PCR; TCRdb lists only in-frame clones, some missing. The sample has roughly 260,000 clones; nearly 90% are singletons. Source material: PBMCs. The receptors stem from a woman aged 18-29 years in good health and CMV-seronegative.

This CDR3 reads CASSPLTGSTEAFF. The CDR3 bases are TGTGCCAGCAGTCCCCTGACAGGGAGCACTGAAGCTTTCTTT. The chain combines TRBV28 with TRBJ1-1, with 7 bases identical to TRBD1. This CDR3 has 14 residues. J gave up 4 bases and V 5 bases, and 7 bases lay outside the gene matches. Germline V lookup: CDR1 MDHEN, CDR2 SYDVKM.

The chain has TRBV11-2 and TRBJ2-3, with D uncertain. The CDR3 contains 12 residues. CDR1 and CDR2 (germline): SGHAT, FQNNGV. V was trimmed by 5 bases and J by 9 bases, leaving 12 bases between them. The CDR3 sequence: CASSRVADTQYF. In nucleotides, the CDR3 is TGTGCCAGCAGCCGGGTCGCCGACACGCAGTATTTT.

V is TRBV10-3 and J is TRBJ2-2, with 9 bases fitting TRBD2. The junction had 3 bases not matched to a gene; V was cut back by 6 bases and J by 1 base. Germline-derived CDR1 and CDR2 are ENHRY and SYGVKD. The CDR3 runs 15 residues. The CDR3 nucleotides read TGTGCCATCAGCCCTAGCGGGGTGAACACCGGGGAGCTGTTTTTT. It encodes CAISPSGVNTGELFF.

The V and J genes are TRBV7-4 and TRBJ1-1; D gene uncertain. Trimming took 3 bases from V and 7 from J, leaving 9 bases between them. This CDR3 has 12 amino acids. Per the germline V gene, CDR1 is SGHVT and CDR2 is SQSDAQ. The CDR3 reads CASSLDSYEAFF. In DNA form, the CDR3 reads TGTGCCAGCAGCTTGGACTCGTATGAAGCTTTCTTT.

The CDR3 nucleotides are TGTGCCAGCAGGTCCAGCTACGAGCAGTACTTC. Translation: CASRSSYEQYF. The V call is TRBV6-5, the J call TRBJ2-7; D unclear. This CDR3 comprises 11 residues. Germline CDR1 and CDR2: MNHEY and SVGAGI. V was shortened by 6 bases and J by 3 bases, with 6 bases between the two germline ends.

The sample holds one count of this clone. One end of the junction is discordant with germline, which a read error may explain. CDR3 bases: TGTGCCAGCAGGGAAGTCGGGGAGACCCAGTACTTC. This encodes CASREVGETQYF. This chain joins TRBV2 and TRBJ2-5; D not resolved. CDR1 and CDR2 (germline): SNHLY, FYNNEI. This CDR3 comprises 12 residues.

V and J are TRBV28 and TRBJ2-7; tentative D call: TRBD1 (5 bases). CDR3 length: 14 amino acids. Trimming took off 3 bases at V and 3 bases at J, with 12 bases between the two ends. Germline-derived CDR1 and CDR2 are MDHEN and SYDVKM. CDR3 protein: CASSLGRSNYEQYV. The CDR3 nucleotides read TGTGCCAGCAGTTTGGGGCGGTCCAACTACGAGCAGTACGTC.

This sequence joins TRBV12-5 and TRBJ2-2, with no clear D. This CDR3 comprises 17 residues. Germline V gives CDR1 LGHNT, CDR2 FRNRAP. Trimming removed 0 bases from V and 0 bases from J, with 11 bases in between. CDR3 bases: TGTGCTAGTGGTTTGGTACCTGGGCTTTCGAACACCGGGGAGCTGTTTTTT. Translation gives CASGLVPGLSNTGELFF.

This chain joins TRBV11-2 and TRBJ2-1; the D gene is possibly TRBD2 (5 bases). Germline CDR1 reads SGHAT; CDR2 reads FQNNGV. Trimming took 5 bases from V and 8 from J, leaving 16 bases between them. There are 14 residues in the CDR3. CDR3: CASSRLTSFDEQFF. The CDR3 DNA sequence: TGTGCCAGCAGCCGGCTCACTAGTTTCGATGAGCAGTTCTTC. Using reference TRBV11-2 and TRBJ2-1 for the parts outside the CDR3, the full variable domain is EAGVAQSPRYKIIEKRQSVAFWCNPISGHATLYWYQQILGQGPKLLIQFQNNGVVDDSQLPKDRFSAERLKGVDSTLKIQPAKLEDSAVYLCASSRLTSFDEQFFGPGTRLTVL.

The rearrangement uses TRBV19 and TRBJ1-5, with D perhaps TRBD1 (5 bases). The CDR3 extends over 14 amino acids. Germline V lookup: CDR1 LNHDA, CDR2 SQIVND (reference sequence). V was cut by 7 bases and J by 4 bases, with 14 bases left in between. CDR3 loop: CASIGGESNQPQHF. Written as DNA, the CDR3 is TGTGCCAGTATCGGGGGGGAAAGTAATCAGCCCCAGCATTTT.

The chain uses TRBV18 and TRBJ1-1, with D hard to call. This CDR3 is 16 amino acids long. Germline lookup yields CDR1 KGHSH and CDR2 LQKENI. Trimming shortened V by 3 bases and J by 0 bases, and 14 bases separated the two germline ends. Written as DNA, the CDR3 is TGTGCCAGCTCACCGGGCTGGCAGATAATGAACACTGAAGCTTTCTTT. Protein product: CASSPGWQIMNTEAFF.

This clone was seen just once. The gene calls are TRBV19 and TRBJ2-7; 12 nucleotides align to TRBD2. After removal of 4 bases from V and 6 bases from J, the junction contained 10 bases not matched to a gene. The CDR3 covers 16 residues. Germline CDR1 LNHDA, CDR2 SQIVND (reference sequence). The CDR3, as DNA: TGTGCCAGTAGTACCTGGACTAGCGGGGACCTCGGCGAGCAGTACTTC. Its protein product is CASSTWTSGDLGEQYF. Full variable domain (remainder filled in from reference TRBV19 and TRBJ2-7): DGGITQSPKYLFRKEGQNVTLSCEQNLNHDAMYWYRQDPGQGLRLIYYSQIVNDFQKGDIAEGYSVSREKKESFPLTVTSAQKNPTAFYLCASSTWTSGDLGEQYFGPGTRLTVT.